Below are 21 T cell receptor beta chains sequenced from a single sample in a study of blood T cell repertoires in COVID-19. Data came from immunoSEQ multiplex PCR; TCRdb stores just in-frame clones and leaves some out. The table includes fewer than 300,000 clones, 80% to 90% detected once. Sequenced sample: PBMCs or T cells enriched from blood (not recorded which). These receptor sequences come from a woman aged 25 to 39 who had recovered from COVID-19.

The chain employs TRBV30 and TRBJ1-3; 9 nucleotides agree with TRBD1. This CDR3 spans 18 amino acids. CDR1 and CDR2 from the germline V gene are GTSNPN and SVGIG (reference sequence). Trimming removed 3 bases from V and 5 bases from J; junction bases left unmatched: 17. The CDR3 is CAWSPIGTGLPERNTIYF. CDR3 DNA sequence: TGTGCCTGGAGCCCCATAGGGACAGGGCTTCCAGAGCGAAACACCATATATTTT. Full variable domain (remainder filled in from reference TRBV30 and TRBJ1-3): SQTIHQWPATLVQPVGSPLSLECTVEGTSNPNLYWYRQAAGRGLQLLFYSVGIGQISSEVPQNLSASRPQDRQFILSSKKLLLSDSGFYLCAWSPIGTGLPERNTIYFGEGSWLTVV.

The chain has TRBV5-4 and TRBJ2-5; D possibly corresponds to TRBD1 (6 bases). The ends were cut back, 1 base at V and 3 bases at J, with 19 bases in the middle. This CDR3 contains 17 residues. Germline V gives CDR1 SGHNT, CDR2 YYREEE (reference sequence). Written as DNA, the CDR3 is TGTGCCAGCAGCTTGAGGGGACAACCCCTCGGAAAAGAGACCCAGTACTTC. Translating it yields CASSLRGQPLGKETQYF.

This chain connects TRBV7-9 to TRBJ2-2; 8 nucleotides align to TRBD1. J gave up 5 bases and V 3 bases, and 2 bases lay outside the gene matches. The CDR3 runs 14 residues. Germline CDR1 and CDR2: SEHNR and FQNEAQ (reference sequence). Here the CDR3 DNA reads TGTGCCAGCAGCTTGACAGGGGTAACCGGGGAGCTGTTTTTT. Translating gives CASSLTGVTGELFF.

A few counts support this clone. The chain is built from TRBV29-1 and TRBJ1-1; maybe TRBD1 (5 bases). This CDR3 contains 12 residues. Germline CDR1 reads SQVTM; CDR2 reads ANQGSEA. Trimming took off 7 bases at V and 5 bases at J, with 14 bases between the two ends. CDR3 coding DNA: TGCAGCGCAAACCAGGGTTGGACTGAAGCTTTCTTT. As protein: CSANQGWTEAFF.

V gene TRBV5-4 combines with J gene TRBJ2-5; 11 bases map to TRBD2. Germline values: CDR1 SGHNT, CDR2 YYREEE (reference sequence). J was trimmed by 5 bases and V by 5 bases; bases with no gene match: 23. The CDR3 covers 20 residues. CDR3 in amino acids: CASREDPSGGTPRRRETQYF. The CDR3, as DNA: TGTGCCAGCAGGGAGGACCCTAGCGGGGGGACCCCGCGCCGGCGCGAGACCCAGTACTTC.

The rearrangement links TRBV28 to TRBJ2-2; TRBD2 might be the D (7 bases). Germline loops: CDR1 MDHEN, CDR2 SYDVKM. With 5 bases removed from V and 5 bases from J, the gap between germline ends came to 18 bases. This CDR3 is 16 amino acids long. CDR3 DNA sequence: TGTGCCAGCAGTAATACGGGGGGCCAGGGTACCGGGGAGCTGTTTTTT. It yields the protein CASSNTGGQGTGELFF.

The V and J genes are TRBV28 and TRBJ1-2; no clear D. V lost 3 bases and J lost 0, with 11 bases in between. The germline V gene encodes CDR1 MDHEN and CDR2 SYDVKM. The CDR3 extends over 15 amino acids. CDR3 nucleotide sequence: TGTGCCAGCAGTTTTTTGGGGAGAGCTAACTATGGCTACACCTTC. Encoded protein: CASSFLGRANYGYTF.

V gene TRBV28 combines with J gene TRBJ2-7; 7 bases align to TRBD1. CDR3 size: 13 residues. Germline CDR1 MDHEN, CDR2 SYDVKM. J gave up 5 bases and V 2 bases, and 3 bases lay outside the gene matches. The CDR3 DNA is TGTGCCAGCAGTTTAGGGACAGACAACGAGCAGTACTTC. Its protein is CASSLGTDNEQYF.

Concerning this clone: The sample has other DNA sequences that encode this CDR3 too. V usage is TRBV18 and J usage is TRBJ2-7; 9 nucleotides agree with TRBD1. Trimming at V came to 6 bases and at J to 2 bases, leaving 5 bases not matched to a gene. The CDR3 sequence is 14 residues long. Per germline, CDR1 KGHSH and CDR2 LQKENI. CDR3 DNA sequence: TGTGCCAGCTCGCCCGGGACAGGGCCCTACGAGCAGTACTTC. Translated, it gives CASSPGTGPYEQYF. Filled out from reference TRBV18 and TRBJ2-7, the complete variable domain reads NAGVMQNPRHLVRRRGQEARLRCSPMKGHSHVYWYRQLPEEGLKFMVYLQKENIIDESGMPKERFSAEFPKEGPSILRIQQVVRGDSAAYFCASSPGTGPYEQYFGPGTRLTVT.

This chain uses TRBV5-1 with TRBJ1-1; maybe TRBD1 (5 bases). The CDR3 covers 15 residues. The ends were cut back, 4 bases at V and 0 bases at J, with 13 bases in the middle. Germline lookup yields CDR1 SGHRS and CDR2 YFSETQ. DNA for the CDR3: TGCGCCAGCAGCGGGGGGAACGCCATGAACACTGAAGCTTTCTTT. Translation: CASSGGNAMNTEAFF. The whole variable domain, remainder taken from reference TRBV5-1 and TRBJ1-1, is KAGVTQTPRYLIKTRGQQVTLSCSPISGHRSVSWYQQTPGQGLQFLFEYFSETQRNKGNFPGRFSGRQFSNSRSEMNVSTLELGDSALYLCASSGGNAMNTEAFFGQGTRLTVV.

V gene TRBV5-1 combines with J gene TRBJ2-1, with 12 positions matching TRBD2. Losses at the gene ends were 0 bases for V and 0 bases for J; bases not matched to a gene: 4. The CDR3 has 18 residues. The germline CDR1 and CDR2 sequences are SGHRS and YFSETQ. CDR3 loop: CASSLASGGDPSYNEQFF. CDR3 in DNA: TGCGCCAGCAGCTTGGCTAGCGGGGGGGACCCCTCCTACAATGAGCAGTTCTTC. Based on the CDR3 plus reference TRBV5-1 and TRBJ2-1, the full variable domain is KAGVTQTPRYLIKTRGQQVTLSCSPISGHRSVSWYQQTPGQGLQFLFEYFSETQRNKGNFPGRFSGRQFSNSRSEMNVSTLELGDSALYLCASSLASGGDPSYNEQFFGPGTRLTVL.

The V and J genes are TRBV6-2 or TRBV6-3 and TRBJ2-1; the match to TRBD1 covers 9 bases. V dropped 0 bases and J dropped 5; count of bases not matched to a gene: 14. In germline, CDR1 is MNHEY, CDR2 SVGEGT. CDR3 length: 19 residues. CDR3 sequence reads: CASSYSVGLRQGVDNEQFF. The CDR3 nucleotides are TGTGCCAGCAGTTACTCGGTTGGCCTCCGACAGGGGGTCGACAATGAGCAGTTCTTC.

The chain joins TRBV7-9 to TRBJ1-2; 8 nucleotides line up with TRBD1. Germline CDR1 SEHNR, CDR2 FQNEAQ (reference sequence). The CDR3 is made up of 13 amino acids. Germline trimming cut 6 bases from V and 3 bases from J; bases unmatched to any gene: 3. The CDR3: CASRDRADYGYTF. The CDR3, as DNA: TGTGCCAGCAGGGACAGGGCCGACTATGGCTACACCTTC.

DNA for the CDR3: TGTGCCAGTAGTGTACCCCGGGGACTAGCGGGAAATACGCAGTATTTT. Its translation: CASSVPRGLAGNTQYF. V is TRBV19 and J is TRBJ2-3; 13 positions match TRBD2. The germline V gene has CDR1 LNHDA and CDR2 SQIVND (reference sequence). The CDR3 contains 16 residues. V was pared by 5 bases and J by 7 bases, with 9 bases of the junction left unmatched.

The V gene is TRBV19, the J gene TRBJ1-4; tentatively, D is TRBD1 (5 bases). CDR3 length: 12 amino acids. Germline V gene data show CDR1 as LNHDA and CDR2 as SQIVND (reference sequence). The V gene lost 3 bases and the J gene lost 10 bases, with 9 bases spanning the gap. The DNA for the CDR3 is TGTGCCAGTAGTATTACAGGCGGAAAACTGTTTTTT. This translates into CASSITGGKLFF.

This chain joins TRBV6-6 and TRBJ2-3; the D is unclear. The CDR3 length is 13 residues. V was pared by 6 bases and J by 3 bases, with 10 bases between. Germline V CDR1 and CDR2: MNHNY, SVGAGI (reference sequence). Here the CDR3 reads CASSFYPTDTQYF. The CDR3 DNA reads TGTGCCAGCAGCTTTTATCCGACAGATACGCAGTATTTT.

This clone showed up just a few times. This chain connects TRBV7-9 to TRBJ2-7; possibly TRBD2 for D (6 bases). Germline values: CDR1 SEHNR, CDR2 FQNEAQ (reference sequence). This CDR3 is built from 15 residues. Trimming cost V 3 bases and J 1 base, with 13 bases left between them. This CDR3 reads CASSFAGLQSYEQYF. CDR3 bases: TGTGCCAGCAGCTTTGCGGGACTTCAATCCTACGAGCAGTACTTC.

The J gene is TRBJ2-7, the V gene TRBV28, with 9 bases aligning to TRBD2. Unmatched junction bases numbered 19, after V lost 5 bases and J lost 2 bases. The CDR3 loop spans 19 amino acids. Germline CDR1 is MDHEN and CDR2 is SYDVKM. The CDR3, as DNA: TGTGCCAGCAGTCCCTGGGACAGCTCCAGGACTAGCGATACCTACGAGCAGTACTTC. Residues: CASSPWDSSRTSDTYEQYF. The full variable domain, in which reference TRBV28 and TRBJ2-7 provide the parts outside the CDR3, is DVKVTQSSRYLVKRTGEKVFLECVQDMDHENMFWYRQDPGLGLRLIYFSYDVKMKEKGDIPEGYSVSREKKERFSLILESASTNQTSMYLCASSPWDSSRTSDTYEQYFGPGTRLTVT.

The J gene is TRBJ1-2, the V gene TRBV2, with 7 bases lining up with TRBD1. Germline CDR1 is SNHLY and CDR2 is FYNNEI. J gave up 0 bases and V 0 bases, and 10 bases lay outside the gene matches. The CDR3 loop spans 18 amino acids. CDR3 sequence (DNA): TGTGCCAGCAGTGAAGCTTACGGACAGGTTGAGGCTAACTATGGCTACACCTTC. It specifies CASSEAYGQVEANYGYTF.

The chain links TRBV10-3 to TRBJ1-2; D is unclear. The CDR3 runs to 15 residues. With 3 bases removed from V and 4 bases from J, the gap between germline ends came to 15 bases. Germline V gives CDR1 ENHRY, CDR2 SYGVKD. CDR3 coding DNA: TGTGCCATCAGTGAATCGAGCCTACAGACCTATGGCTACACCTTC. Amino acids: CAISESSLQTYGYTF.

The J gene is TRBJ1-1, the V gene TRBV19; D gene uncertain. Trimming took off 7 bases at V and 0 bases at J, with 9 bases between the two ends. Germline values: CDR1 LNHDA, CDR2 SQIVND (reference sequence). There are 13 residues in the CDR3. The CDR3 region is CASTQKLNTEAFF. Here the CDR3 DNA reads TGTGCCAGTACGCAGAAACTGAACACTGAAGCTTTCTTT. Full variable domain (outside the CDR3, taken from reference TRBV19 and TRBJ1-1): DGGITQSPKYLFRKEGQNVTLSCEQNLNHDAMYWYRQDPGQGLRLIYYSQIVNDFQKGDIAEGYSVSREKKESFPLTVTSAQKNPTAFYLCASTQKLNTEAFFGQGTRLTVV.